This T cell receptor (beta chain) was documented in a study of beta chain features in type 1 diabetes. Overall study results and limits: There was a moderate but significant shortening of TCRB CDR3s in all four CD4+ subsets of Type 1 diabetes patients.

Worth noting for this clone: The antigen is not known.

CDR1 and CDR2 (germline): SGHDN, FVKESK. The CDR3 has 14 residues. The ends were cut back, 3 bases at V and 5 bases at J, with 13 bases in the middle. As every portion of the isolated RNA was reverse transcribed, the sequencing read expressed TCRB transcripts. Sequencing used immunoSEQ multiplex PCR; TCRdb keeps in-frame clones, though not all of them. The sample records 600,000 to 750,000 clones, roughly 12% being singletons. Every donor provided one heparinised blood draw, which averaged about 116 mL. The TCR was taken from a man aged 25-45 years with type 1 diabetes. Sequenced input: naive CD4+ T cells from blood. This chain connects TRBV14 to TRBJ1-2; unclear D gene. The CDR3 DNA reads as TGTGCCAGCAGCCAGGAGCGTCCGGCTTATGGCTACACCTTC. It encodes CASSQERPAYGYTF. Drawing the rest from reference TRBV14 and TRBJ1-2, the complete variable domain is EAGVTQFPSHSVIEKGQTVTLRCDPISGHDNLYWYRRVMGKEIKFLLHFVKESKQDESGMPNNRFLAERTGGTYSTLKVQPAELEDSGVYFCASSQERPAYGYTFGSGTRLTVV.